This T cell receptor beta chain was captured by sequencing in a study of blood T cell repertoires in COVID-19. Study-wide background: The United States, Italy and Spain were the sources of the acute and convalescent COVID-19 samples. The cDNA or gDNA used as material had been derived from T cells, B-cell-depleted T cells, or PBMCs.

The CDR3 runs 13 residues. Between the trimmed V and J ends, which lost 5 bases and 4 bases, there was a span of 11 bases. Germline V lookup: CDR1 LGHNA, CDR2 YSLEER. Individuals drawn from approximately 26 US areas were roughly 18 to 95 years old. Self-reported history from a screening survey and questionnaire set each donor's cohort. This table comes from immunoSEQ multiplex PCR, and its TCRdb copy is limited to in-frame clones, with some not included. The table has hundreds of thousands of clones, 85% to 90% seen once. The receptor was isolated from a woman aged 30 to 39 with acute COVID-19. Sequencing was done on a sample of PBMCs or T cells enriched from blood (not recorded which). This chain uses TRBV4-3 with TRBJ1-2; weak D call: TRBD1 (5 bases). The CDR3 protein is CASSKTEFYGYTF. In DNA, the CDR3 is TGCGCCAGCAGCAAGACAGAGTTCTATGGCTACACCTTC.